Below, one T cell receptor beta chain is given with its context. No antigen is known for it. This entry comes from a study of cytomegalovirus exposure and HLA in healthy donors. Study details: Across a few hundred genotyped donors, approximately 81% landed in the Caucasian-associated ancestry cluster. Overall study findings and caveats: What was likely a sequencing artifact was a cluster of highly shared sequence variants.

Both 60 Vbeta primers and 13 Jbeta primers went into the PCR. The table came from immunoSEQ multiplex PCR; TCRdb's copy has only in-frame clones and leaves some out. Counted here are about 150,000 clones, 80% occurring once; the ten biggest clones make up almost 7%. In germline, CDR1 is MNHNS, CDR2 SASEGT. V shed 6 bases and J 6 bases; nucleotides not matched to a gene: 7. CDR3 length: 15 residues. The donors (healthy individuals) were bone marrow donors. The chain recombines TRBV6-1 with TRBJ2-3; 12 nucleotides line up with TRBD2. The specimen was PBMCs. This TCR derives from a man in his thirties or forties in good health and CMV-seropositive. The CDR3 loop is CASRETSGSADTQYF. DNA of the CDR3: TGTGCCAGCAGAGAGACTAGCGGGAGTGCGGATACGCAGTATTTT.